The clone carrying this T cell receptor (beta chain) was detected once. Its antigen is currently unknown. These data are taken from a study of pediatric ulcerative colitis. Study-wide findings and caveats: In rectum, acute severe colitis had expanded clones and less diversity. This repertoire reflects total lymphocytes rather than subpopulations like regulatory T cells.

Each sample received Survey-level depth of up to 500,000 reads. Measured with immunoSEQ multiplex PCR; TCRdb has only the in-frame clones, and not every one. In the table there are 15,000 to 20,000 clones, approximately 80% of which are singletons. One to two pinch biopsies were taken from the rectum during colonoscopy. Germline V gene data show CDR1 as MGHRA and CDR2 as YSYEKL. CDR3 size: 18 residues. Trimming at V came to 3 bases and at J to 5 bases, leaving 13 bases not matched to a gene. This clonotype originated in a boy aged 5 to 17 who was a control in a study of pediatric ulcerative colitis. Sequenced sample: gut tissue. The rearrangement joins TRBV4-1 to TRBJ1-1, with TRBD1 matching 12 bases. The CDR3: CASSHHPGQGAPRTEAFF. The CDR3 DNA reads as TGCGCCAGCAGCCATCACCCGGGACAGGGGGCCCCGAGAACTGAAGCTTTCTTT.